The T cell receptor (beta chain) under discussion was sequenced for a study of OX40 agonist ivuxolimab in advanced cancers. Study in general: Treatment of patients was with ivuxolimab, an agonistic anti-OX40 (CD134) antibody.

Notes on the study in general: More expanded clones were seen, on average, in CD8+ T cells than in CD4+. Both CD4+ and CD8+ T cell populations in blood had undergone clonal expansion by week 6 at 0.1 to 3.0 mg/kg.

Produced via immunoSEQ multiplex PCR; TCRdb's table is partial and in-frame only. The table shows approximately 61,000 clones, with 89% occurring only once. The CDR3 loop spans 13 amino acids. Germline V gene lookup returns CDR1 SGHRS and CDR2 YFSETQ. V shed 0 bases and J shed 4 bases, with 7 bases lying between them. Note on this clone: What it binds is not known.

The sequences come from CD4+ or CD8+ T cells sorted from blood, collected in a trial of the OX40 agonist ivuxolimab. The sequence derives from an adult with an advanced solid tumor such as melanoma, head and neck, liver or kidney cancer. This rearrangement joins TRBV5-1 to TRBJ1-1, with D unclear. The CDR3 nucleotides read TGCGCCAGCAGCTTGGAAGGGCCCACTGAAGCTTTCTTT. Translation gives CASSLEGPTEAFF.